The sequence of this T cell receptor beta chain was determined in a study of identifying expanded T cells in peripheral blood. Study-wide results and caveats: Variance in clone template counts between approximately 2-week samples significantly increased with total template count across all healthy donors. Around 1.2 clones differed between technical replicates, versus approximately 17 and 20 over time.

This CDR3 comprises 17 residues. The V end lost 0 bases, the J end lost 5 bases, and 17 bases lay between the germline ends. The germline gives CDR1 MGHRA, CDR2 YSYEKL. Assay: immunoSEQ multiplex PCR; the TCRdb copy retains only in-frame clones and omits some. The top ten hold 15% to 20% of the sample, which has about 97,000 clones, approximately 88% seen once. During the collection period, no donor immune events like infections were recorded. Notes on this clone: No antigen is known for it.

This clonotype originated in a person between 18 and 75 years old in good health. Sequenced sample: blood. The chain recombines TRBV4-1 with TRBJ1-5; tentative D call: TRBD1 (6 bases). The CDR3 loop reads CASSQESRGLGYQPQHF. Written as DNA, the CDR3 is TGCGCCAGCAGCCAAGAGTCCCGGGGGCTAGGATATCAGCCCCAGCATTTT.